These 6 T cell receptor beta chains share one sample of origin, sequenced in a study of cytomegalovirus exposure and HLA in healthy donors. PCR involved 60 Vbeta and 13 Jbeta primers. Clones were read by immunoSEQ multiplex PCR, and TCRdb kept only the in-frame ones, dropping some. The repertoire holds tens of thousands of clones, with around four fifths as singletons. Material for sequencing was PBMCs. The receptor source for this set is a middle-aged woman in good health and CMV-seropositive.

This chain uses TRBV29-1 with TRBJ2-7; D gene ambiguous. The V gene lost 4 bases and the J gene lost 3 bases, with 10 bases spanning the gap. The germline V gene encodes CDR1 SQVTM and CDR2 ANQGSEA. CDR3 length equals 12 residues. This CDR3 is CSVVALSYEQYF. The CDR3, as DNA: TGCAGCGTTGTTGCTCTCAGCTACGAGCAGTACTTC.

The V call is TRBV5-1, the J call TRBJ1-2, with a tentative D call TRBD1 (6 bases). The CDR3 loop spans 15 amino acids. Germline assignment: CDR1 SGHRS and CDR2 YFSETQ. V lost 4 bases and J lost 5, with 18 bases in between. CDR3 nucleotide sequence: TGCGCCAGCAGCCTACCGCCGGAACAGGGTTATGGCTACACCTTC. Amino acid sequence: CASSLPPEQGYGYTF.

CDR3 DNA: TGTGCCTGGAGTGTATTTAGCTCCTACGAGCAGTACTTC. Translation: CAWSVFSSYEQYF. This chain uses TRBV30 with TRBJ2-7; no clear D. This CDR3 spans 13 amino acids. V was trimmed by 0 bases and J by 0 bases, leaving 6 bases between them. In germline, CDR1 is GTSNPN, CDR2 SVGIG (reference sequence).

In this sample, this clone turned up once. The chain recombines TRBV28 with TRBJ2-3; 12 nucleotides line up with TRBD2. Trimming at V came to 5 bases and at J to 6 bases, leaving 9 bases not matched to a gene. The germline V gene has CDR1 MDHEN and CDR2 SYDVKM. The CDR3 has 16 residues. This chain's CDR3 is CASSTGASGGVDTQYF. CDR3 bases: TGTGCCAGCAGTACAGGGGCTAGCGGGGGGGTGGATACGCAGTATTTT.

The chain links TRBV9 to TRBJ2-1; 7 nucleotides line up with TRBD2. V was pared by 4 bases and J by 2 bases, with 6 bases of the junction left unmatched. This CDR3 has 15 amino acids. The germline V gene has CDR1 SGDLS and CDR2 YYNGEE. CDR3 residues: CASSPRLAPYNEQFF. CDR3 DNA: TGTGCCAGCAGCCCTAGACTAGCACCCTACAATGAGCAGTTCTTC.

This chain links TRBV19 with TRBJ2-6; a weak D match, TRBD2 (6 bases). Germline V gives CDR1 LNHDA, CDR2 SQIVND (reference sequence). V lost 1 base and J 2 bases, leaving 18 bases between the germline ends. The CDR3 loop spans 19 amino acids. The CDR3 spells CASSIVVIGGGTGANVLTF. CDR3 nucleotide sequence: TGTGCCAGTAGTATAGTTGTTATTGGGGGAGGCACTGGGGCCAACGTCCTGACTTTC. Filled out from reference TRBV19 and TRBJ2-6, the complete variable domain reads DGGITQSPKYLFRKEGQNVTLSCEQNLNHDAMYWYRQDPGQGLRLIYYSQIVNDFQKGDIAEGYSVSREKKESFPLTVTSAQKNPTAFYLCASSIVVIGGGTGANVLTFGAGSRLTVL.